What follows describes a single T cell receptor beta chain. CDR3 length: 13 amino acids. Trimming stripped 5 bases from V and 4 bases from J, with 12 bases between. Germline CDR1 SGDLS, CDR2 YYNGEE. Donors in Cohort 3 who had recovered were those with two negative PCRs, healthcare professional clearance, or resolution of their symptoms. The sample belongs to a study of blood T cell repertoires in COVID-19. Across the whole study: The study drew acute and convalescent COVID-19 samples from the United States, Italy and Spain. T cells, B-cell-depleted T cells, or PBMCs provided the cDNA or gDNA that served as material.

TCRdb keeps only in-frame clones here, not all; method: immunoSEQ multiplex PCR. In the table there are some 270,000 clones, around nine tenths of which are singletons. The genes are TRBV9 and TRBJ2-5; weak D call: TRBD1 (6 bases). The receptor's source is a woman aged 55-69 years who had recovered from COVID-19. Sequenced: PBMCs or T cells enriched from blood (not recorded which). This chain's CDR3 is CASSVQGGETQYF. The DNA for the CDR3 is TGTGCCAGCAGTGTACAGGGCGGAGAGACCCAGTACTTC.